These 2 T cell receptor beta chains came from one sample sequenced in a study of shared clonotypes between healthy human individuals. The data were produced by immunoSEQ multiplex PCR, yet TCRdb's version contains in-frame clones alone and is incomplete. The sample lists roughly 1,100,000 clones; 65% to 80% were seen once. Material for sequencing was memory CD4+ T cells sorted from blood. The sample's subset: CD45RA-negative fraction. The receptors were sampled from a man aged 18 to 29 in good health.

The chain uses TRBV5-6 and TRBJ1-2, with 9 bases that match TRBD1. The CDR3 sequence is 16 residues long. Germline V gene data show CDR1 as SGHDT and CDR2 as YYEEEE. J gave up 5 bases and V 4 bases, and 12 bases lay outside the gene matches. The CDR3 nucleotides read TGTGCCAGCAGCCCCTGGGGACAGGGCGATGGGTATGGCTACACCTTC. Translated, it gives CASSPWGQGDGYGYTF.

The rearrangement links TRBV10-3 to TRBJ1-5, with D maybe TRBD1 (5 bases). Germline values: CDR1 ENHRY, CDR2 SYGVKD. V shed 0 bases and J shed 3 bases, with 18 bases lying between them. This CDR3 comprises 18 residues. The CDR3 region has the DNA TGTGCCATCAGTGAGTCGAGGGGTGAGAGGGGCAACAATCAGCCCCAGCATTTT. It specifies CAISESRGERGNNQPQHF.